This T cell receptor (beta chain) came from a study of a mutant IDH1 vaccine in newly diagnosed glioma. Across the whole study: Patients were started on vaccination 4-6 weeks after radiotherapy alone, or with temozolomide cycles. The earlier regimen, radiotherapy, temozolomide, or both, was most often both.

Time point given: week 11, during vaccination. The vaccine gave 300 ug of a 20-mer mutant IDH1 peptide subcutaneously per dose. New astrocytomas of WHO grade 3 or 4 that were IDH1-mutant and ATRX-lost were found in the donors. With 1 base removed from V and 2 bases from J, the gap between germline ends came to 6 bases. Per the germline V gene, CDR1 is SGHTA and CDR2 is FQGNSA. The CDR3 has 14 residues. About this clone itself: Its target is not known.

Sequencing used immunoSEQ multiplex PCR; TCRdb keeps in-frame clones, though not all of them. The table records 110,000 or so clones, roughly 88% of them present only once. The study, taken as a whole, reports: Among all patients, vaccine-induced immune responses occurred in around 95%.

The chain is built from TRBV7-2 and TRBJ1-3, with no clear D. The clonotype originates from a woman between 45 and 65 years old with glioma. Here the sequenced sample was PBMCs, taken from a glioma patient whose treatment included an IDH1 peptide vaccine. The CDR3 here is CASSLGIPGNTIYF. CDR3 nucleotide sequence: TGTGCCAGCAGCTTAGGGATCCCTGGAAACACCATATATTTT.